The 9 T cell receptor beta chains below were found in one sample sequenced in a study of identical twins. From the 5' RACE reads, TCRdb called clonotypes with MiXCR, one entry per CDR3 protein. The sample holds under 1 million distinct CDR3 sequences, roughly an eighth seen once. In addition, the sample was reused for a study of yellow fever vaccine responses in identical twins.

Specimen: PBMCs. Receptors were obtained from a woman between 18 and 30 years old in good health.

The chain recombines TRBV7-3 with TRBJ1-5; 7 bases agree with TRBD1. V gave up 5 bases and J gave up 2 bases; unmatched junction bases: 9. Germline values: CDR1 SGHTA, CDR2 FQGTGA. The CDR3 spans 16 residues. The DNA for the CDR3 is TGTGCCAGCAGCGGCCGGGACAGCTTACGCAATCAGCCCCAGCATTTT. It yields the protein CASSGRDSLRNQPQHF.

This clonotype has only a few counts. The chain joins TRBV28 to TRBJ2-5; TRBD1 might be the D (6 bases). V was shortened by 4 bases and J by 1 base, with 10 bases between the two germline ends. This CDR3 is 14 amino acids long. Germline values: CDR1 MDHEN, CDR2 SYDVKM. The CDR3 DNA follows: TGTGCCAGCAGTTCAGGGGCCGCCCAAGAGACCCAGTACTTC. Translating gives CASSSGAAQETQYF.

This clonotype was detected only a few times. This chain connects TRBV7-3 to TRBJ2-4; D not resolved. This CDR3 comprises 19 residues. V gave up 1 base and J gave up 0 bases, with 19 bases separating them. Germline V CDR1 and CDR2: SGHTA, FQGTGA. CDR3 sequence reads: CASSLSLSPVGVAKNIQYF. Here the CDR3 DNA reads TGTGCCAGCAGCTTAAGTCTCTCTCCAGTTGGGGTAGCCAAAAACATTCAGTACTTC.

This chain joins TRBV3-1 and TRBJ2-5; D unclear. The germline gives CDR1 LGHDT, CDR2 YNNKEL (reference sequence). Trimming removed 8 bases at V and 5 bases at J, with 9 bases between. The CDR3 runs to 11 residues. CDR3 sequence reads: CASETMETQYF. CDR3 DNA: TGTGCCAGCGAAACCATGGAGACCCAGTACTTC.

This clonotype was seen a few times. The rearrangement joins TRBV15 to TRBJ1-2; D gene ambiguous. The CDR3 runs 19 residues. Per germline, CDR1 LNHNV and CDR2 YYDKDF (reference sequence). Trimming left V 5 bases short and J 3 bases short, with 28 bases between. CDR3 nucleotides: TGTGCCACCAGCGCGGGTGAAACAGATCCAGTCTTGATTCACTATGGCTACACCTTC. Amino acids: CATSAGETDPVLIHYGYTF. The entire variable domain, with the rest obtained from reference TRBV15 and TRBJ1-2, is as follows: DAMVIQNPRYQVTQFGKPVTLSCSQTLNHNVMYWYQQKSSQAPKLLFHYYDKDFNNEADTPDNFQSRRPNTSFCFLDIRSPGLGDTAMYLCATSAGETDPVLIHYGYTFGSGTRLTVV.

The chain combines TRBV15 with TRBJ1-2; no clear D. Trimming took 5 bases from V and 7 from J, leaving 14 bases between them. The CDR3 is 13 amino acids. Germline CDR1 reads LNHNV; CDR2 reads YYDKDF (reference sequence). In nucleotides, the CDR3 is TGTGCCACCAGCTCTATCGCGGGCTTTGGCTACACCTTC. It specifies CATSSIAGFGYTF. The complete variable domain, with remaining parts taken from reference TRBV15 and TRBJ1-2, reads DAMVIQNPRYQVTQFGKPVTLSCSQTLNHNVMYWYQQKSSQAPKLLFHYYDKDFNNEADTPDNFQSRRPNTSFCFLDIRSPGLGDTAMYLCATSSIAGFGYTFGSGTRLTVV.

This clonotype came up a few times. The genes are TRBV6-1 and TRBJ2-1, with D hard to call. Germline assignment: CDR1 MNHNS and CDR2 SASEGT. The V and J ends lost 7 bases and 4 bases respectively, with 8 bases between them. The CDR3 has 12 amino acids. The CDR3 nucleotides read TGTGCCAGCATCGGATCATACAATGAGCAGTTCTTC. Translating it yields CASIGSYNEQFF.

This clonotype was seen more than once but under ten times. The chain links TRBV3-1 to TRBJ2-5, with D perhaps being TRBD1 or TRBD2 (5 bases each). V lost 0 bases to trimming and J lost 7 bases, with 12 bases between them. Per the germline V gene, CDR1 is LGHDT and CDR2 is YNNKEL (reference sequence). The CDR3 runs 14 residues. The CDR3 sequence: CASSQEGTPRTQYF. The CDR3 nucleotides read TGTGCCAGCAGCCAAGAAGGGACGCCGAGGACCCAGTACTTC.

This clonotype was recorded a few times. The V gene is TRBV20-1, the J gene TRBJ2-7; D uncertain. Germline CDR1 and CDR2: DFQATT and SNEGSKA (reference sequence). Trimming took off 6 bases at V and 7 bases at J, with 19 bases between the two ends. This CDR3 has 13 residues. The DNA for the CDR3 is TGCAGTGCCCCCACTGGGGTTGGTCGGGAGCAGTACGTC. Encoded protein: CSAPTGVGREQYV.